Listed below are T cell receptor beta chains from one sample, sequenced in a study of T cells after yellow fever vaccination. In TCRdb, the 5' RACE reads were re-called with MiXCR into one record per CDR3 protein. The sample yields approximately 300,000 distinct CDR3 sequences, around 6.8% seen once. Sequences were derived from PBMCs, sampled more than 35 days after the first yellow fever vaccination. These receptors were collected from a man between 18 and 29 years old who received the YFV17D yellow fever vaccine. The CDR3 runs from the conserved cysteine through the conserved F or W. A D gene is named only where the DNA matches it firmly. Rows give clone size only sometimes, using once, few, many, or a class for an expanded clone.

J gene: TRBJ2-1; clone size: NA; D gene: TRBD2; V gene: TRBV20-1; CDR3 DNA: TGCAGTGCTAGAGATCAGAGGGGAGGGAATGAGCAGTTCTTC; CDR3 protein: CSARDQRGGNEQFF
J gene: TRBJ2-3; clone size: many; D gene: NA; V gene: TRBV20-1; CDR3 DNA: TGCAGTGCTAGCCGTGGCCTTACCACAGATACGCAGTATTTT; CDR3 protein: CSASRGLTTDTQYF
J gene: TRBJ2-1; clone size: NA; D gene: TRBD2; V gene: TRBV10-3; CDR3 DNA: TGTGCCATCAGTGAGGTAGCGGGGGAGTACAATGAGCAGTTCTTC; CDR3 protein: CAISEVAGEYNEQFF
J gene: TRBJ2-7; clone size: many; D gene: TRBD2; V gene: TRBV5-1; CDR3 DNA: TGCGCCAGCAGCGCCCAGCGGGGGGGCTCCTACGAGCAGTACTTC; CDR3 protein: CASSAQRGGSYEQYF
J gene: TRBJ2-5; clone size: NA; D gene: NA; V gene: TRBV12-3/TRBV12-4; CDR3 DNA: TGTGCCAGCAGTGAGAACGTAGGGGAAGGGACCCAGTACTTC; CDR3 protein: CASSENVGEGTQYF
J gene: TRBJ2-1; clone size: many; D gene: NA; V gene: TRBV18; CDR3 DNA: TGTGCCAGCTCACTGAGGGCCCTTCCCATTGAGCAGTTCTTC; CDR3 protein: CASSLRALPIEQFF
J gene: TRBJ2-3; clone size: NA; D gene: TRBD2; V gene: TRBV14; CDR3 DNA: TGTGCCAGCAGCCGACTAAGACTAGCGGGGGGCACAGATACGCAGTATTTT; CDR3 protein: CASSRLRLAGGTDTQYF
J gene: TRBJ2-1; clone size: NA; D gene: TRBD2; V gene: TRBV5-4; CDR3 DNA: TGTGCCAGCAGCTCCGTACTAGCGAACGACGGGGGGCAGTTCTTC; CDR3 protein: CASSSVLANDGGQFF
J gene: TRBJ1-1; clone size: NA; D gene: NA; V gene: TRBV20-1; CDR3 DNA: TGCAGTACGAAGGGGGGGATTGCTGAAGCTTTCTTT; CDR3 protein: CSTKGGIAEAFF
J gene: TRBJ2-7; clone size: few; D gene: TRBD2; V gene: TRBV6-2/TRBV6-3; CDR3 DNA: TGTGCCAGCAGCATCACTAGCGCCCGTTCCTACGAGCAGTACTTC; CDR3 protein: CASSITSARSYEQYF
J gene: TRBJ2-2; clone size: many; D gene: NA; V gene: TRBV11-2; CDR3 DNA: TGTGCCAGCAGCCCAACCGCGGGACTGACCACCGGGGAGCTGTTTTTT; CDR3 protein: CASSPTAGLTTGELFF
J gene: TRBJ2-3; clone size: NA; D gene: NA; V gene: TRBV6-5; CDR3 DNA: TGTGCCAGCAGTAGTGTGGCAGATACGCAGTATTTT; CDR3 protein: CASSSVADTQYF
J gene: TRBJ2-5; clone size: few; D gene: NA; V gene: TRBV20-1; CDR3 DNA: TGCAGTGCTAGAGTCCCGGGAAGGGCAGAGACCCAGTACTTC; CDR3 protein: CSARVPGRAETQYF
J gene: TRBJ2-2; clone size: few; D gene: NA; V gene: TRBV10-3; CDR3 DNA: TGTGCCATCAGGGACTACTTATCTCGGGGCACCGGGGAGCTGTTTTTT; CDR3 protein: CAIRDYLSRGTGELFF
J gene: TRBJ1-6; clone size: few; D gene: NA; V gene: TRBV7-6; CDR3 DNA: TGTGCCAGCAGCTTTCGACAGAATAATTCACCCCTCCACTTT; CDR3 protein: CASSFRQNNSPLHF
J gene: TRBJ1-2; clone size: few; D gene: NA; V gene: TRBV20-1; CDR3 DNA: TGCAGTGCTAGAGATCGTCGGAATCGGCAGGGTAACTATGGCTACACCTTC; CDR3 protein: CSARDRRNRQGNYGYTF
J gene: TRBJ2-5; clone size: many; D gene: TRBD2; V gene: TRBV6-1; CDR3 DNA: TGTGCCAGCAGTCAGATAGCGGGAAAAAAGACCCAGTACTTC; CDR3 protein: CASSQIAGKKTQYF